The clone carrying this TCR beta chain showed up just once. The target antigen is unknown. Treatment noted: roughly 10-day PBMC culture with coronavirus spike peptide pools or control peptides (ViraFEST assay). Antigen-specific T cells were expanded with peptide pools by ViraFEST, and TCRs were then sequenced. The entry originates in a study of vaccination and CD4 T cells after COVID-19. Study information: The convalescents comprised six males and four females, two of them Hispanic. The post-COVID sampling time was a median roughly 100 days after diagnosis, ranging from 35 to 161.

Germline V gives CDR1 SGHAT, CDR2 FQNNGV. The CDR3 has 14 amino acids. With 4 bases removed from V and 5 bases from J, the gap between germline ends came to 14 bases. An Oncomine TCR Beta short-read assay was used to sequence the DNA from cultured CD4+ T cells. Each CDR3 protein gets one entry after TCRdb re-called the PCR reads with MiXCR. This sample has 15,000 to 20,000 distinct CDR3 sequences, with roughly 55% found just once. General study results and limits: A median of around 83% of reactive clones, in convalescent patients, became evident only post-vaccination.

Here the sequenced sample was CD4+ T cells from blood, cultured in vitro, taken after SARS-CoV-2 vaccination. This rearrangement joins TRBV11-2 to TRBJ2-5, with D perhaps matching TRBD1 or TRBD2 (5 bases each). The clonotype originates from a human donor who had recovered from COVID-19. The CDR3, as DNA: TGTGCCAGCAGCTCGGGGCCAGGGCGGGAGACCCAGTACTTC. Residues: CASSSGPGRETQYF.